This T cell receptor beta chain came from a study of T-cell reconstitution after alpha-beta-depleted transplantation in children (TCRdb year 2016). Context from the whole study: Using TCR repertoire profiling, the study followed T-cell immune reconstitution in a quantitative way in children after TCRalphabeta/CD19-depleted allogeneic hematopoietic cell transplantation. What the research found in general, with its limitations: Hyperexpanded clone frequencies declined over subsequent months; after one year, T-cell counts and TCRbeta diversity were mostly attributed to newly produced T cells. The apparently early alphabetaT-cell count recovery about two months after transplant was reportedly dependent on only several hundred rapidly expanded clones derived from non-depleted graft cells. In some patients, the high TCRbeta diversity seen at day 60 was put down to recipient T cells and intrathymic progenitors that had survived conditioning.

In regard to this clonotype: It has no known antigen specificity. The input lacks base qualities; no much larger clone sits a single base away.

Libraries were prepared through PCR. TCRdb lists the instrument as Illumina HiSeq 2500. To normalize quantification of the TCRbeta repertoire, the TCR libraries were built with molecular barcoding that relied on unique molecular identifiers. TCRdb reanalyzed the raw reads on its own, using fastp at Q25 for trimming and MiXCR for clone calling, and kept in-frame beta chains. Rows are unified per CDR3 protein, each entry keeping the most common DNA and genes. The sample records some 840,000 distinct CDR3 sequences, roughly 15% of which are singletons. The top ten clones comprise about 5% of the sample. The label giving this sample's treatment or condition can be read as: allogeneic hematopoietic cell transplantation with graft depleted of TCRalphabeta T cells and CD19 B cells. TCRalphabeta/CD19-depleted allogeneic hematopoietic cell grafts were given to the transplant recipients, all of whom were children.

CDR1 is given as DFQATT and CDR2 as SNEGSKA, both from the germline V gene (reference sequence). The CDR3 numbers 13 residues from cysteine through phenylalanine. CDR3 DNA only is kept here, 39 bases in frame from base 1. V trim: 7 bases; J trim: 9 bases; unmatched bases: 9. This specimen was PBMCs, mostly from graft donor cells, taken 360 days after TCRalphabeta/CD19-depleted stem cell transplant. The source is a male patient younger than 18 who had a stem cell transplant for acute lymphoblastic leukemia, so the T cells may come from the graft donor. Recombination linked TRBV20-1 to TRBJ2-6; 7 central bases correspond to TRBD1. The CDR3 amino acid sequence is: CSVPVDRDNVLTF. At the DNA level, the sequence is TGCAGTGTACCCGTCGACAGGGACAACGTCCTGACTTTC.